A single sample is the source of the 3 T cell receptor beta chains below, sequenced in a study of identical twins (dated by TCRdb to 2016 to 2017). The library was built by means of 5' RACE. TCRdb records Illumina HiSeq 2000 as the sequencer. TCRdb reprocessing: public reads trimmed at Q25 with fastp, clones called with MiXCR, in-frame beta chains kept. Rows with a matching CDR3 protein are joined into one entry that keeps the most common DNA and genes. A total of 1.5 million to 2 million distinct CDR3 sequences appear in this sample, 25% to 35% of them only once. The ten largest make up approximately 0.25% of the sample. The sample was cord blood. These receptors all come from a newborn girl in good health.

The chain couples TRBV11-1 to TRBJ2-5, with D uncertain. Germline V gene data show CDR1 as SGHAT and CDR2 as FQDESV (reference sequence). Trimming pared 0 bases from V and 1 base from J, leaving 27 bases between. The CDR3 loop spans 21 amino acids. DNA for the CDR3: TGTGCCAGCAGCTTAGCGCTTACGGTTCCCCGCAATAGACGGACCCAAGAGACCCAGTACTTC. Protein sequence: CASSLALTVPRNRRTQETQYF. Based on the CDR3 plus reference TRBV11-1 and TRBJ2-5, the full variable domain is EAEVAQSPRYKITEKSQAVAFWCDPISGHATLYWYRQILGQGPELLVQFQDESVVDDSQLPKDRFSAERLKGVDSTLKIQPAELGDSAMYLCASSLALTVPRNRRTQETQYFGPGTRLLVL.

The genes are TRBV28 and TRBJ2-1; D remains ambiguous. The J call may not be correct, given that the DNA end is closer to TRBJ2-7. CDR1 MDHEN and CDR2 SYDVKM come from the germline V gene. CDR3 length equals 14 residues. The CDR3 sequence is CASSLLTDYNEQYF. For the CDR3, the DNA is TGTGCCAGCAGTTTACTGACCGATTACAATGAGCAGTACTTC.

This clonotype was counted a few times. The CDR3, as DNA: TGCGCCAGCAGCTTGGTAGTTTCGGGACTGAACACTGAAGCTTTCTTT. Its protein is CASSLVVSGLNTEAFF. The chain uses TRBV5-1 and TRBJ1-1; D perhaps matches TRBD1 (5 bases). V lost 0 bases to trimming and J lost 0 bases, with 12 bases between them. In germline, CDR1 is SGHRS, CDR2 YFSETQ. This CDR3 has 16 residues.